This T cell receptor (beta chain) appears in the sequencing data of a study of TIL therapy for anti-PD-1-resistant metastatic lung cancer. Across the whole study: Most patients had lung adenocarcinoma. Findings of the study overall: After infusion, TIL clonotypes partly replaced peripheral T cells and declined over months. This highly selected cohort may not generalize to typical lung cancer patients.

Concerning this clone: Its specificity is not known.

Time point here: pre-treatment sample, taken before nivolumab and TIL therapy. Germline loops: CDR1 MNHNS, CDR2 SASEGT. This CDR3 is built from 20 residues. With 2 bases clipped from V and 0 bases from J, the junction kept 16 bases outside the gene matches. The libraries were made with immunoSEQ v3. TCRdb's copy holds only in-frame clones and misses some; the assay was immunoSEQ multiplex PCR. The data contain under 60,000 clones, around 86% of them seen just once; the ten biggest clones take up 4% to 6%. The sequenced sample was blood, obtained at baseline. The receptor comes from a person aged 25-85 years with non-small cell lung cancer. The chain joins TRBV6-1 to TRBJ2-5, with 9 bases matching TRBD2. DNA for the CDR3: TGTGCCAGCAGTGAACCTTTCGGGCGGGAGGGCCCTTTGAACCAAGAGACCCAGTACTTC. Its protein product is CASSEPFGREGPLNQETQYF.